Each of the 14 T cell receptor beta chains below was sequenced from the same sample in a study of T-cell memory formation after mild COVID-19. TCRdb passed the 5' RACE reads through MiXCR, listing each CDR3 protein once. The repertoire has roughly 400,000 distinct CDR3 sequences, roughly 26% of them found once; the top ten carry around 8.1%. Sequencing was done on a sample of PBMCs or a T cell subset sorted from them (not recorded which). These TCRs come from an adult woman who had mild COVID-19 (a few samples of this study predate the infection). Cell type and time point are not known.

This clonotype was observed a few times. V and J are TRBV12-3 or TRBV12-4 and TRBJ2-1; 9 nucleotides line up with TRBD2. The CDR3 consists of 15 residues. V was clipped by 4 bases and J by 5 bases; unmatched bases: 6. DNA of the CDR3: TGTGCCAGCAGTTATGGGGCTAGCGGGAACAATGAGCAGTTCTTC. Translating it yields CASSYGASGNNEQFF.

The DNA of the CDR3 is TGCAGTGCTAGAGGGACGGGAAACAGGTCCTACAATGAGCAGTTCTTC. Protein sequence: CSARGTGNRSYNEQFF. V is TRBV20-1 and J is TRBJ2-1, with D perhaps given as TRBD1 or TRBD2 (5 bases each). The CDR3 loop spans 16 amino acids. With 1 base removed from V and 1 base from J, the gap between germline ends came to 14 bases. Germline V gives CDR1 DFQATT, CDR2 SNEGSKA (reference sequence).

This clonotype appeared a single time. The J gene is TRBJ2-1, the V gene TRBV12-3 or TRBV12-4; 9 nucleotides align to TRBD1. CDR3 length: 16 amino acids. The ends lost 6 bases at V and 6 bases at J; junction bases unmatched: 12. CDR3 residues: CASSRSGTGTFNEQFF. The CDR3, as DNA: TGTGCCAGCAGCCGATCCGGGACAGGGACATTCAATGAGCAGTTCTTC.

Only one count was recorded for this clonotype. The V gene is TRBV20-1, the J gene TRBJ2-5; D might be TRBD1 (5 bases). CDR3 length: 13 amino acids. Trimming shortened V by 6 bases and J by 1 base, and 12 bases separated the two germline ends. The V gene's germline CDR1 is DFQATT and CDR2 SNEGSKA (reference sequence). CDR3 loop: CSADSNTQETQYF. CDR3 nucleotide sequence: TGCAGTGCCGACAGCAATACCCAAGAGACCCAGTACTTC.

This clonotype was seen a single time. The V gene is TRBV20-1, the J gene TRBJ2-7; unclear D gene. The germline gives CDR1 DFQATT, CDR2 SNEGSKA (reference sequence). Between the trimmed V and J ends, which lost 4 bases and 5 bases, there was a span of 24 bases. The CDR3 extends over 16 amino acids. CDR3 nucleotide sequence: TGCAGTGCTACCCGACCTCAAAGGGTGATGGGTGACGAGCAGTACTTC. Protein product: CSATRPQRVMGDEQYF.

This clonotype was seen a few times. This rearrangement joins TRBV29-1 to TRBJ2-7; 9 nucleotides line up with TRBD1. Trimming cost V 2 bases and J 4 bases; bases outside gene matches: 6. Germline V gene data show CDR1 as SQVTM and CDR2 as ANQGSEA. The CDR3 runs 14 residues. CDR3 coding DNA: TGCAGCGTTGAACTACAGGGGGCCGGGTACGAGCAGTACTTC. Its translation: CSVELQGAGYEQYF.

This chain connects TRBV10-3 to TRBJ2-5, with D possibly TRBD2 on 5 matching bases. Trimming cost V 5 bases and J 0 bases, with 7 bases left between them. The CDR3 runs 13 residues. Germline CDR1 is ENHRY and CDR2 is SYGVKD. CDR3 in amino acids: CAISLANQETQYF. The CDR3 DNA sequence: TGTGCCATCAGTTTAGCGAACCAAGAGACCCAGTACTTC.

The rearrangement uses TRBV7-2 and TRBJ2-1; possibly TRBD2 for D (5 bases). Germline V gene sequence: CDR1 SGHTA, CDR2 FQGNSA. Trimming shortened V by 2 bases and J by 8 bases, and 7 bases separated the two germline ends. This CDR3 is 12 amino acids long. The CDR3 reads CASSLPGYEQFF. The CDR3 DNA sequence: TGTGCCAGCAGCTTACCGGGGTATGAGCAGTTCTTC.

The rearrangement links TRBV7-9 to TRBJ2-2, with 9 bases matching TRBD2. V was clipped by 7 bases and J by 3 bases; unmatched bases: 6. Germline V gene lookup returns CDR1 SEHNR and CDR2 FQNEAQ (reference sequence). This CDR3 has 15 residues. CDR3: CASTSGTSHTGELFF. CDR3 DNA sequence: TGTGCCAGCACGTCCGGGACTAGCCACACCGGGGAGCTGTTTTTT. The complete variable domain, with remaining parts taken from reference TRBV7-9 and TRBJ2-2, reads DTGVSQNPRHKITKRGQNVTFRCDPISEHNRLYWYRQTLGQGPEFLTYFQNEAQLEKSRLLSDRFSAERPKGSFSTLEIQRTEQGDSAMYLCASTSGTSHTGELFFGEGSRLTVL.

This chain connects TRBV6-1 to TRBJ1-4, with a weak D call TRBD1 (5 bases). Germline CDR1 reads MNHNS; CDR2 reads SASEGT. V lost 4 bases to trimming and J lost 8 bases, with 14 bases between them. This CDR3 region has 14 residues. This CDR3 is CASSGQGVGEKLFF. In nucleotides, the CDR3 is TGTGCCAGCAGTGGTCAGGGAGTCGGGGAAAAACTGTTTTTT.

V usage is TRBV7-9 and J usage is TRBJ1-4; 9 bases line up with TRBD1. V was clipped by 4 bases and J by 6 bases; unmatched bases: 3. This CDR3 contains 14 residues. CDR1 and CDR2 from the germline V gene are SEHNR and FQNEAQ (reference sequence). The CDR3 region is CASSSWDRDEKLFF. In nucleotides, the CDR3 is TGTGCCAGCAGCTCCTGGGACAGGGATGAAAAACTGTTTTTT.

The chain joins TRBV6-4 to TRBJ2-1, with a tentative D call TRBD1 (5 bases). The CDR3 loop spans 14 amino acids. The V gene's germline CDR1 is MRHNA and CDR2 SNTAGT. Deletions cut 4 bases from V and 3 bases from J, with 10 bases between. The CDR3 nucleotides are TGTGCCAGCAGTGTAGGCAGGGACTACAATGAGCAGTTCTTC. Its protein is CASSVGRDYNEQFF.

V and J are TRBV7-2 and TRBJ1-1; TRBD1 aligns across 8 bases. V was pared by 5 bases and J by 4 bases, with 9 bases of the junction left unmatched. The CDR3 is made up of 15 amino acids. Looked up from germline, CDR1 is SGHTA and CDR2 is FQGNSA. In DNA, the CDR3 is TGTGCCAGCAGCCGCGTCAGGGGGCGCAGCACTGAAGCTTTCTTT. Protein product: CASSRVRGRSTEAFF.

This clonotype was counted between two and nine times. This sequence joins TRBV2 and TRBJ2-5; a weak D match, TRBD1 (5 bases). V dropped 10 bases and J dropped 4 bases, with 13 bases sitting between them. CDR1 and CDR2 (germline): SNHLY, FYNNEI. The CDR3 consists of 12 residues. The CDR3 protein is CAMSFRAETQYF. The DNA for the CDR3 is TGTGCCATGTCGTTCAGGGCAGAGACCCAGTACTTC.